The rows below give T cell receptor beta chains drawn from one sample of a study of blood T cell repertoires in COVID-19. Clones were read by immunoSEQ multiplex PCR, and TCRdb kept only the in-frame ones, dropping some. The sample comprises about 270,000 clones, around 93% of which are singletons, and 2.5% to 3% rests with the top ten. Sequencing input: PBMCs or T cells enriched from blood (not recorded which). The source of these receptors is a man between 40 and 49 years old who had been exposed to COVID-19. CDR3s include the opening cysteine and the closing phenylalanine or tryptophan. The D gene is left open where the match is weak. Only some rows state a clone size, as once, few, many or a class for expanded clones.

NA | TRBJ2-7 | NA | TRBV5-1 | CASSLTVPGYEQYF | TGCGCCAGCAGCTTGACGGTTCCTGGTTACGAGCAGTACTTC
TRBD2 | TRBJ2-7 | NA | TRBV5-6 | CASSSGTRGFYEQYF | TGTGCCAGCAGTTCCGGGACTAGGGGATTCTACGAGCAGTACTTC
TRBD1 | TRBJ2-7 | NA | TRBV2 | CASRETGTGSEQYF | TGTGCCAGCAGAGAAACCGGGACAGGGTCCGAGCAGTACTTC
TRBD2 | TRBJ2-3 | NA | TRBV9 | CASSVVGLVGDTQYF | TGTGCCAGCAGCGTAGTCGGACTAGTTGGCGATACGCAGTATTTT
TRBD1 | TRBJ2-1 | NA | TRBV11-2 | CASSLDQIRGLVF | TGTGCCAGCAGCTTAGATCAAATTAGGGGGCTCGTCTTC
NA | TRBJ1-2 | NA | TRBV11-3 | CASSKSSGQGYTF | TGTGCCAGCAGCAAGTCTTCGGGACAAGGCTACACCTTC
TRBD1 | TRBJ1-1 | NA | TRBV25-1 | CASSESTGAMSEAFF | TGTGCCAGCAGTGAATCAACAGGGGCTATGTCTGAAGCTTTCTTT
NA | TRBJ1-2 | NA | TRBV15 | CATSRDRVSNYGYTF | TGTGCCACCAGCAGAGACCGGGTCTCAAACTATGGCTACACCTTC
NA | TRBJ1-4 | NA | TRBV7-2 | CASSPAGWGEKLFF | TGTGCCAGCAGCCCAGCGGGGTGGGGTGAAAAACTGTTTTTT
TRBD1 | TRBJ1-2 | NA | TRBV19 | CASIPGTGSYGYTF | TGTGCCAGTATTCCCGGGACAGGGTCCTATGGCTACACCTTC
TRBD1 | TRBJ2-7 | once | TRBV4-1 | CASSFRTGGPYEQYF | TGCGCCAGCAGCTTCAGGACAGGGGGTCCCTACGAGCAGTACTTC
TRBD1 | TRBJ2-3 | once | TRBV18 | CASSPGWDRRLPDTQYF | TGTGCCAGCTCACCCGGTTGGGACAGAAGGCTGCCAGATACGCAGTATTTT
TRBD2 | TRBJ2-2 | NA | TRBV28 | CASSLVGLGDTGELFF | TGTGCCAGCAGTTTGGTAGGACTAGGGGACACCGGGGAGCTGTTTTTT
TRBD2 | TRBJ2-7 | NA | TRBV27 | CASSFLAGGREQYF | TGTGCCAGCAGTTTTCTAGCGGGAGGGAGAGAGCAGTACTTC
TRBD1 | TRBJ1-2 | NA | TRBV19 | CASSVGQDANYGYTF | TGTGCCAGTAGTGTTGGACAGGACGCTAACTATGGCTACACCTTC
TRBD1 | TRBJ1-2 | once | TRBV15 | CATSRDGTGLGGYTF | TGTGCCACCAGCAGAGACGGGACAGGTTTAGGTGGCTACACCTTC
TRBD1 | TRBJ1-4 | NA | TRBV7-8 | CASSPRQGHSEKLFF | TGTGCCAGCAGCCCCCGACAGGGGCATAGTGAAAAACTGTTTTTT
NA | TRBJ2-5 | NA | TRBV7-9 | CASSLLPGSAGGETQYF | TGTGCCAGCAGCTTATTACCGGGATCGGCAGGTGGAGAGACCCAGTACTTC
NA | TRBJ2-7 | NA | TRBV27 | CASRSRGAYEQYF | TGTGCCAGCAGATCTCGCGGCGCCTACGAGCAGTACTTC
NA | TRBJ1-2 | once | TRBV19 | CASSIEAGRRYTF | TGTGCCAGTAGTATAGAAGCAGGTCGCAGGTACACCTTC
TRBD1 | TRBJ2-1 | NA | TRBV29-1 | CSAQPGTGGNNEQFF | TGCAGCGCCCAACCCGGGACAGGGGGCAATAATGAGCAGTTCTTC
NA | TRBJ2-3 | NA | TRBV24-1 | CATSGADTQYF | TGTGCCACCAGTGGCGCAGATACGCAGTATTTT
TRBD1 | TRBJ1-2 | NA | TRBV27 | CASSQRTGYGYTF | TGTGCCAGCAGTCAACGGACAGGCTATGGCTACACCTTC
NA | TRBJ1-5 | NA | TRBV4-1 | CASSQDPLLYSNQPQHF | TGCGCCAGCAGCCAAGATCCCTTACTCTATAGCAATCAGCCCCAGCATTTT
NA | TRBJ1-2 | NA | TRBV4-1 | CASSPFQANYGYTF | TGCGCCAGCAGCCCCTTTCAGGCTAACTATGGCTACACCTTC
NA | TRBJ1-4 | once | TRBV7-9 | CASSSLQGNEKLFF | TGTGCCAGCAGCTCCTTACAGGGAAATGAAAAACTGTTTTTT
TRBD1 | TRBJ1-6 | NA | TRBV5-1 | CASSLIGQGDSPLHF | TGCGCCAGCAGCCTGATAGGACAGGGGGATTCACCCCTCCACTTT
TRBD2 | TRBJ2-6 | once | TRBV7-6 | CASSLSGISSSGANVLTF | TGTGCCAGCAGCTTAAGCGGGATTTCAAGCTCTGGGGCCAACGTCCTGACTTTC
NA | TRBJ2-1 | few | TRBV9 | CASSVGQYNEQFF | TGTGCCAGCAGCGTAGGGCAGTACAATGAGCAGTTCTTC
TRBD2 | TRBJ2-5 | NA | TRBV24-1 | CATSDPKLAGGQETQYF | TGTGCCACCAGTGATCCTAAACTAGCGGGGGGACAAGAGACCCAGTACTTC
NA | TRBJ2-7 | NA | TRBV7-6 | CASSLGRGNEQYF | TGTGCCAGCAGCTTAGGCAGGGGAAACGAGCAGTACTTC
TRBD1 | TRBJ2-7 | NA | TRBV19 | CASSGGQVWSYEQYF | TGTGCCAGTAGTGGAGGACAGGTTTGGTCCTACGAGCAGTACTTC
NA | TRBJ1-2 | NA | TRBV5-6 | CASSPPSNYGYTF | TGTGCCAGCAGCCCCCCATCTAACTATGGCTACACCTTC
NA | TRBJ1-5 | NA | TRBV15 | CATSRATNQPQHF | TGTGCCACCAGTCGTGCTACCAATCAGCCCCAGCATTTT
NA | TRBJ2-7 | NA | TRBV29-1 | CSVERGRNEQYF | TGCAGCGTTGAAAGAGGGAGGAACGAGCAGTACTTC
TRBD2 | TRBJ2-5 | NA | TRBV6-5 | CASRNAGGGMETQYF | TGTGCCAGCAGGAACGCGGGGGGTGGCATGGAGACCCAGTACTTC
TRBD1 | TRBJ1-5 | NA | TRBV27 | CASSTNRQGDYSNQPQHF | TGTGCCAGCAGTACGAATCGACAGGGGGACTATAGCAATCAGCCCCAGCATTTT
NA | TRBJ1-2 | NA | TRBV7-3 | CASSPDRNYGYTF | TGTGCCAGCAGCCCAGACAGGAACTATGGCTACACCTTC
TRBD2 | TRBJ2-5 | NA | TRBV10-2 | CASSEGTNQETQYF | TGCGCCAGCAGTGAAGGGACTAACCAAGAGACCCAGTACTTC
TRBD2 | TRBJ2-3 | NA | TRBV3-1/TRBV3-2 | CASSPSTSTSGKDTQYF | TGTGCCAGCAGCCCCTCAACGTCGACTAGCGGGAAAGATACGCAGTATTTT
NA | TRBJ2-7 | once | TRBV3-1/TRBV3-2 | CASSQEGGNPYEQYF | TGTGCCAGCAGCCAAGAAGGCGGGAATCCCTACGAGCAGTACTTC